Presented here are 28 T cell receptor beta chains from one specimen sequenced in a study of identical twins. TCRdb re-called the 5' RACE reads with MiXCR, one entry per CDR3 protein. The table records 500,000 to 550,000 distinct CDR3 sequences, about a fifth of them present only once. These data were also reused for a study on yellow fever vaccine responses in identical twins.

Source material: CD4+ T cells sorted from blood. These receptor sequences come from a woman aged 18-29 years in good health.

This chain connects TRBV10-3 to TRBJ1-1, with 11 bases aligning to TRBD1. This CDR3 comprises 14 residues. The germline CDR1 and CDR2 sequences are ENHRY and SYGVKD. The V segment lost 8 bases and the J segment 0 bases; nucleotides outside the gene matches: 2. The CDR3 is CAIRDRGMNTEAFF. The CDR3 region has the DNA TGTGCCATCCGGGACAGGGGGATGAACACTGAAGCTTTCTTT.

The chain has TRBV12-3 or TRBV12-4 and TRBJ2-3; D not certain. The CDR3 consists of 13 residues. V was clipped by 6 bases and J by 4 bases, with 11 bases between them. Here the CDR3 reads CASRPLAADTQYF. The CDR3 nucleotides read TGTGCCAGCAGACCCCTCGCAGCAGATACGCAGTATTTT.

This clonotype appeared a few times. V and J are TRBV20-1 and TRBJ2-1, with unresolved D. Trimming took 6 bases from V and 1 from J, leaving 10 bases between them. This CDR3 region has 13 residues. Germline CDR1 reads DFQATT; CDR2 reads SNEGSKA (reference sequence). CDR3 coding DNA: TGCAGTGCCCCGGTTGGGTCCTACAATGAGCAGTTCTTC. Protein: CSAPVGSYNEQFF.

This clonotype was detected a few times. The chain couples TRBV6-1 to TRBJ1-1; perhaps TRBD1 as D (6 bases). The V end lost 4 bases, the J end lost 5 bases, and 14 bases lay between the germline ends. This CDR3 has 14 residues. Per the germline V gene, CDR1 is MNHNS and CDR2 is SASEGT. This CDR3 reads CASSGGGVRTEAFF. The DNA of the CDR3 is TGTGCCAGCAGTGGAGGGGGTGTGAGGACTGAAGCTTTCTTT.

This clonotype was counted many times. The V gene is TRBV5-1, the J gene TRBJ2-1; TRBD2 agrees at 11 bases. This CDR3 region has 15 residues. Germline V CDR1 and CDR2: SGHRS, YFSETQ. The V segment lost 4 bases and the J segment 2 bases; nucleotides outside the gene matches: 2. The CDR3 loop is CASSAGLAAYNEQFF. The CDR3 DNA follows: TGCGCCAGCAGCGCGGGACTAGCGGCCTACAATGAGCAGTTCTTC.

There are a few counts of this clonotype. V gene TRBV2 combines with J gene TRBJ2-5, with D uncertain. Trimming took 2 bases from V and 5 from J, leaving 9 bases between them. From germline, CDR1 is SNHLY and CDR2 FYNNEI. The CDR3 covers 13 residues. The CDR3 DNA reads TGTGCCAGCAGTGAACACGGGCTGGAGACCCAGTACTTC. Amino acids: CASSEHGLETQYF.

The rearrangement uses TRBV5-1 and TRBJ2-5; 12 positions agree with TRBD2. Germline trimming cut 6 bases from V and 2 bases from J; bases unmatched to any gene: 5. CDR1 and CDR2 from the germline V gene are SGHRS and YFSETQ. There are 15 residues in the CDR3. The CDR3 is CASKRTSGTQETQYF. CDR3 nucleotides: TGCGCCAGCAAAAGGACTAGCGGGACTCAAGAGACCCAGTACTTC.

The chain couples TRBV11-2 to TRBJ2-2, with unresolved D. The CDR3 runs to 15 residues. With 0 bases removed from V and 4 bases from J, the gap between germline ends came to 9 bases. CDR1 is SGHAT, CDR2 FQNNGV, per germline. As DNA, the CDR3 is TGTGCCAGCAGCTTAGAATGGCCGAGCACCGGGGAGCTGTTTTTT. It encodes CASSLEWPSTGELFF.

The chain is built from TRBV5-1 and TRBJ2-6, with D possibly matching TRBD1 (6 bases). V shed 2 bases and J shed 1 base, with 13 bases lying between them. The CDR3 runs 17 residues. CDR1 SGHRS and CDR2 YFSETQ come from the germline V gene. In DNA, the CDR3 is TGCGCCAGCAGCTTTGGAATACAGGGATCTGGGGCCAACGTCCTGACTTTC. Encoded protein: CASSFGIQGSGANVLTF. Full variable domain (remainder filled in from reference TRBV5-1 and TRBJ2-6): KAGVTQTPRYLIKTRGQQVTLSCSPISGHRSVSWYQQTPGQGLQFLFEYFSETQRNKGNFPGRFSGRQFSNSRSEMNVSTLELGDSALYLCASSFGIQGSGANVLTFGAGSRLTVL.

This clonotype was picked up a small number of times. The chain uses TRBV10-2 and TRBJ2-3; TRBD2 matches at 9 bases. Germline-derived CDR1 and CDR2 are WSHSY and SAAADI. V lost 6 bases to trimming and J lost 0 bases; unmatched junction nucleotides: 4. The CDR3 totals 15 residues. The CDR3 loop reads CASRVAGVSTDTQYF. CDR3 bases: TGCGCCAGCAGGGTAGCGGGAGTGAGCACAGATACGCAGTATTTT.

The CDR3 DNA is TGCGCCAGCAGTGAGCAAACTACCGCCGGCGGGGAGCTGTTTTTT. This sequence encodes CASSEQTTAGGELFF. J is TRBJ2-2 and V is TRBV10-1; D not certain. In germline, CDR1 is WNHNN, CDR2 SYGVQD (reference sequence). V lost 2 bases and J lost 7, with 14 bases in between. The CDR3 spans 15 residues.

This clonotype was counted many times. This chain links TRBV12-3 or TRBV12-4 with TRBJ1-2; tentative D call: TRBD1 (5 bases). This CDR3 is built from 15 residues. V was trimmed by 3 bases and J by 7 bases, leaving 18 bases between them. CDR3 bases: TGTGCCAGCAGTTTGGCTTCCGCCAGGGTGGCTGGCTACACCTTC. It encodes CASSLASARVAGYTF.

The chain joins TRBV10-3 to TRBJ1-5; no reliable D call. Deletions cut 0 bases from V and 4 bases from J, with 4 bases between. The CDR3 length is 13 residues. Germline V lookup: CDR1 ENHRY, CDR2 SYGVKD. The CDR3 DNA sequence: TGTGCCATCAGTGAGTCGAGGAATCAGCCCCAGCATTTT. Amino acids: CAISESRNQPQHF.

The chain has TRBV3-1 and TRBJ2-5, with 9 nucleotides matching TRBD2. Germline V gene sequence: CDR1 LGHDT, CDR2 YNNKEL (reference sequence). The CDR3 has 16 residues. With V trimmed by 4 bases and J by 1 base, 7 bases remained unmatched. Here the CDR3 reads CASSPISSGVQETQYF. CDR3 bases: TGTGCCAGCAGCCCTATTTCTAGCGGGGTCCAAGAGACCCAGTACTTC.

The chain combines TRBV11-1 with TRBJ2-1, with a weak D call TRBD1 (5 bases). Trimming removed 1 base at V and 3 bases at J, with 7 bases between. The CDR3 contains 14 residues. Looked up from germline, CDR1 is SGHAT and CDR2 is FQDESV (reference sequence). The CDR3 coding sequence is TGTGCCAGCAGCTTAGACAGGATCTACAATGAGCAGTTCTTC. Translation gives CASSLDRIYNEQFF.

This clonotype has a handful of counts. The chain combines TRBV5-1 with TRBJ1-2; 7 bases align to TRBD1. Germline values: CDR1 SGHRS, CDR2 YFSETQ. The CDR3 is 14 residues long. V was pared by 0 bases and J by 13 bases, with 12 bases of the junction left unmatched. CDR3 region: CASSLAPGQRKSTF. The CDR3, as DNA: TGCGCCAGCAGCTTGGCCCCGGGACAGCGCAAGAGCACCTTC. Complete variable domain (other parts from reference TRBV5-1 and TRBJ1-2): KAGVTQTPRYLIKTRGQQVTLSCSPISGHRSVSWYQQTPGQGLQFLFEYFSETQRNKGNFPGRFSGRQFSNSRSEMNVSTLELGDSALYLCASSLAPGQRKSTFGSGTRLTVV.

This clonotype was recorded a few times. The gene calls are TRBV12-3 or TRBV12-4 and TRBJ1-5; TRBD1 might be the D (5 bases). This CDR3 has 15 residues. The ends were cut back, 3 bases at V and 0 bases at J, with 9 bases in the middle. In DNA, the CDR3 is TGTGCCAGCAGTTTCCGAGGGACTAGCAATCAGCCCCAGCATTTT. This translates into CASSFRGTSNQPQHF.

This rearrangement joins TRBV5-1 to TRBJ2-1; D is unclear. Germline CDR1 is SGHRS and CDR2 is YFSETQ. This CDR3 has 16 amino acids. V was trimmed by 0 bases and J by 0 bases, leaving 10 bases between them. The CDR3: CASSLGPSASYNEQFF. The CDR3, as DNA: TGCGCCAGCAGCTTGGGTCCCTCGGCCTCCTACAATGAGCAGTTCTTC.

V usage is TRBV12-5 and J usage is TRBJ2-1; 7 bases fit TRBD1. Unmatched junction bases numbered 3, after V lost 4 bases and J lost 0 bases. Germline CDR1 LGHNT, CDR2 FRNRAP. This CDR3 is built from 15 residues. Written as DNA, the CDR3 is TGTGCTAGTGGTTGGGGGACAGACTCCTACAATGAGCAGTTCTTC. Translated: CASGWGTDSYNEQFF.

With regard to this clonotype: At one of its ends the junction is not consistent with the germline gene, which may arise from a read error. The rearrangement uses TRBV7-9 and TRBJ1-1, with a weak D call TRBD1 (5 bases). The CDR3 consists of 15 residues. Germline V CDR1 and CDR2: SEHNR, FQNEAQ (reference sequence). CDR3 in DNA: TGTGCCAGCACCGCCCTGGGACGAATGAATACTGAAGCTTTCTTT. Translated, it gives CASTALGRMNTEAFF.

V and J are TRBV5-6 and TRBJ2-5, with TRBD2 matching 10 bases. CDR3 size: 16 residues. With V trimmed by 3 bases and J by 4 bases, 9 bases remained unmatched. Per germline, CDR1 SGHDT and CDR2 YYEEEE. The CDR3 nucleotides read TGTGCCAGCAGCTCTCCGGGACTAGCGAGCCGAGAGACCCAGTACTTC. It encodes CASSSPGLASRETQYF.

This clonotype was detected a few times. The chain links TRBV24-1 to TRBJ2-1; 9 bases fit TRBD2. The CDR3 covers 20 residues. V lost 2 bases to trimming and J lost 2 bases; unmatched junction nucleotides: 15. Germline CDR1 is KGHDR and CDR2 is SFDVKD. The CDR3, as DNA: TGTGCCACCAGTGATTCTCTCCGGACTAGCGCCGGGGGCACCTACAATGAGCAGTTCTTC. It specifies CATSDSLRTSAGGTYNEQFF.

This clonotype came up a few times. The gene calls are TRBV11-2 and TRBJ2-2; TRBD2 matches 14 bases. V shed 3 bases and J 5 bases; nucleotides not matched to a gene: 8. The CDR3 is 18 amino acids. CDR1 and CDR2 (germline): SGHAT, FQNNGV. CDR3 loop: CASSFLGLAGVGTGELFF. The CDR3, as DNA: TGTGCCAGCAGCTTCTTGGGACTAGCGGGAGTAGGAACCGGGGAGCTGTTTTTT.

This clonotype has more than one count but fewer than ten. The chain is built from TRBV12-3 or TRBV12-4 and TRBJ2-5; D might be TRBD2 (6 bases). V was trimmed by 6 bases and J by 0 bases, leaving 17 bases between them. The CDR3 spans 16 residues. CDR3 bases: TGTGCCAGCAGCACTACCCGGGACTTCAACCAAGAGACCCAGTACTTC. Its translation: CASSTTRDFNQETQYF.

The chain couples TRBV20-1 to TRBJ2-1; TRBD2 matches 11 bases. V shed 7 bases, J shed 3 bases, and the junction held 8 bases outside the gene matches. CDR3 length equals 15 residues. CDR1 DFQATT and CDR2 SNEGSKA come from the germline V gene (reference sequence). The CDR3 nucleotides are TGCAGTGGTAAACAGACTAGCGGGAACTACAATGAGCAGTTCTTC. Its translation: CSGKQTSGNYNEQFF.

This chain uses TRBV19 with TRBJ1-5; D uncertain. The CDR3 extends over 13 amino acids. Germline V gives CDR1 LNHDA, CDR2 SQIVND (reference sequence). Trimming cost V 7 bases and J 1 base, with 8 bases left between them. The CDR3 DNA reads as TGTGCCAGTATGACACACAGCAATCAGCCCCAGCATTTT. It translates to CASMTHSNQPQHF.

In this sample, this clonotype turned up a few times. The chain links TRBV5-1 to TRBJ2-3; 11 bases are shared with TRBD2. This CDR3 comprises 20 residues. V shed 2 bases, J shed 1 base, and the junction held 15 bases outside the gene matches. Germline V gene lookup returns CDR1 SGHRS and CDR2 YFSETQ. The CDR3 nucleotides are TGCGCCAGCAGCTTCCCACCCCAGACTAGCGGGGCGCCAGGCACAGATACGCAGTATTTT. This sequence encodes CASSFPPQTSGAPGTDTQYF. Full variable domain (rest looked up from reference TRBV5-1 and TRBJ2-3): KAGVTQTPRYLIKTRGQQVTLSCSPISGHRSVSWYQQTPGQGLQFLFEYFSETQRNKGNFPGRFSGRQFSNSRSEMNVSTLELGDSALYLCASSFPPQTSGAPGTDTQYFGPGTRLTVL.

The J gene is TRBJ2-1, the V gene TRBV20-1; no firm D call. CDR1 is DFQATT, CDR2 SNEGSKA, per germline (reference sequence). Trimming cost V 6 bases and J 8 bases, with 11 bases left between them. CDR3 length equals 11 residues. The CDR3 loop is CSADDIDEQFF. CDR3 nucleotide sequence: TGCAGTGCGGATGACATAGATGAGCAGTTCTTC.